The 27 T cell receptor beta chains given below trace back to one sample, sequenced in a study of CD8+ T cells in alopecia areata. Extraction and reverse transcription of RNA yielded cDNA as the sequencing template. The data were produced by immunoSEQ multiplex PCR, yet TCRdb's version contains in-frame clones alone and is incomplete. Of over 120,000 clones listed, roughly 50% are singletons. The input for sequencing was CD4+ T cells sorted from blood, taken at week 0. The receptors derive from a human donor with alopecia areata.

The rearrangement uses TRBV25-1 and TRBJ1-5, with unresolved D. CDR3 length: 12 residues. The germline CDR1 and CDR2 sequences are MGHDK and SYGVNS. Trimming removed 8 bases from V and 2 bases from J, with 7 bases in between. CDR3 loop: CASGIGNQPQHF. The DNA of the CDR3 is TGTGCCAGCGGTATCGGCAATCAGCCCCAGCATTTT. Full variable domain (rest looked up from reference TRBV25-1 and TRBJ1-5): EADIYQTPRYLVIGTGKKITLECSQTMGHDKMYWYQQDPGMELHLIHYSYGVNSTEKGDLSSESTVSRIRTEHFPLTLESARPSHTSQYLCASGIGNQPQHFGDGTRLSIL.

There are a few counts of this clone. The J gene is TRBJ2-7, the V gene TRBV7-9; 7 nucleotides line up with TRBD2. This CDR3 has 17 residues. The junction had 11 bases not matched to a gene; V was cut back by 2 bases and J by 1 base. CDR1 is SEHNR and CDR2 is FQNEAQ in the germline V gene (reference sequence). As DNA, the CDR3 is TGTGCCAGCAGCTTATCTCCTTCAGGACTAGTGTCCTACGAGCAGTACTTC. It yields the protein CASSLSPSGLVSYEQYF.

CDR3 nucleotides: TGCAGCGTTGCCGCGGCCAGCGGGGGGGCAGATACGCAGTATTTT. It is translated as CSVAAASGGADTQYF. This chain joins TRBV29-1 and TRBJ2-3; 10 nucleotides align to TRBD2. The CDR3 sequence is 15 residues long. Germline V gives CDR1 SQVTM, CDR2 ANQGSEA. Trimming cost V 4 bases and J 4 bases; bases outside gene matches: 8.

This rearrangement joins TRBV7-7 to TRBJ2-1; no clear D. Germline lookup yields CDR1 SSHAT and CDR2 FNYEAQ (reference sequence). The CDR3 is 13 amino acids. The CDR3 region has the DNA TGTGCTACCGCCCAGAGCTCCTACAATGAGCAGTTCTTC. This gives the protein CATAQSSYNEQFF.

The chain joins TRBV30 to TRBJ2-6; TRBD1 might be the D (6 bases). Trimming stripped 2 bases from V and 0 bases from J, with 11 bases between. Germline assignment: CDR1 GTSNPN and CDR2 SVGIG (reference sequence). The CDR3 length is 16 residues. CDR3 residues: CAWSTGTFSGANVLTF. The CDR3 DNA reads as TGTGCCTGGAGTACAGGGACGTTCTCTGGGGCCAACGTCCTGACTTTC. The variable domain in full, completed from reference TRBV30 and TRBJ2-6, reads SQTIHQWPATLVQPVGSPLSLECTVEGTSNPNLYWYRQAAGRGLQLLFYSVGIGQISSEVPQNLSASRPQDRQFILSSKKLLLSDSGFYLCAWSTGTFSGANVLTFGAGSRLTVL.

This clone came up a few times. The chain links TRBV30 to TRBJ2-7, with D perhaps TRBD2 (5 bases). V was trimmed by 1 base and J by 2 bases, leaving 12 bases between them. Germline V gene sequence: CDR1 GTSNPN, CDR2 SVGIG (reference sequence). CDR3 size: 14 residues. This CDR3 reads CAWSETSGAYEQYF. The CDR3 nucleotides read TGTGCCTGGAGTGAAACTAGTGGAGCCTACGAGCAGTACTTC.

Here the CDR3 reads CASRPGHNNSPLHF. In DNA form, the CDR3 reads TGTGCCAGCAGACCGGGACATAATAATTCACCCCTCCACTTT. This sequence joins TRBV7-2 and TRBJ1-6, with D possibly matching TRBD1 (6 bases). V lost 6 bases and J lost 5, with 11 bases in between. CDR3 length: 14 amino acids. Germline CDR1 reads SGHTA; CDR2 reads FQGNSA.

V usage is TRBV5-6 and J usage is TRBJ2-7, with 9 bases that match TRBD2. The V and J ends lost 4 bases and 7 bases, in that order; junction bases with no gene match: 9. The CDR3 length is 14 residues. Germline values: CDR1 SGHDT, CDR2 YYEEEE. DNA of the CDR3: TGTGCCAGCAGCAAGGATAGCGGGGGCCGTGAGCAGTACTTC. This translates into CASSKDSGGREQYF.

This chain connects TRBV5-1 to TRBJ1-5; perhaps TRBD1 as D (5 bases). There are 15 residues in the CDR3. Per germline, CDR1 SGHRS and CDR2 YFSETQ. V lost 3 bases and J lost 2, with 12 bases in between. CDR3 amino acids: CASSWTGGGNQPQHF. As DNA, the CDR3 is TGCGCCAGCAGCTGGACCGGGGGAGGCAATCAGCCCCAGCATTTT.

This clone was picked up a small number of times. The V and J genes are TRBV4-2 and TRBJ1-5, with 9 bases fitting TRBD1. Germline V lookup: CDR1 LGHNA, CDR2 YNFKEQ. V dropped 1 base and J dropped 1; count of bases not matched to a gene: 5. The CDR3 runs 17 residues. The CDR3 bases are TGTGCCAGCAGCCAAGTAGTGGGACAGGGAAGCAATCAGCCCCAGCATTTT. It translates to CASSQVVGQGSNQPQHF.

This clone was counted only a few times. The chain uses TRBV2 and TRBJ1-6; D may be TRBD1 (5 bases). CDR1 is SNHLY and CDR2 is FYNNEI in the germline V gene. V was clipped by 7 bases and J by 6 bases, with 16 bases between them. This CDR3 has 15 residues. CDR3 loop: CASITSGTGNSPLHF. Here the CDR3 DNA reads TGTGCCAGCATCACCTCCGGGACCGGTAATTCACCCCTCCACTTT. Filled out from reference TRBV2 and TRBJ1-6, the complete variable domain reads EPEVTQTPSHQVTQMGQEVILRCVPISNHLYFYWYRQILGQKVEFLVSFYNNEISEKSEIFDDQFSVERPDGSNFTLKIRSTKLEDSAMYFCASITSGTGNSPLHFGNGTRLTVT.

The V gene is TRBV2, the J gene TRBJ2-3, with 7 bases aligning to TRBD1. From germline, CDR1 is SNHLY and CDR2 FYNNEI. The junction had 12 bases not matched to a gene; V was cut back by 11 bases and J by 10 bases. The CDR3 is 12 amino acids. This chain's CDR3 is CALNNQTGAQYF. Written as DNA, the CDR3 is TGTGCCTTAAATAATCAAACAGGGGCGCAGTATTTT.

V usage is TRBV5-5 and J usage is TRBJ1-2; tentatively, D is TRBD1 (6 bases). V shed 3 bases and J shed 3 bases, with 15 bases lying between them. The CDR3 runs 15 residues. Germline V gene lookup returns CDR1 SGHKS and CDR2 YYEKEE (reference sequence). The CDR3 region is CASSSDRRWDYGYTF. CDR3 DNA sequence: TGTGCCAGCAGCTCCGACAGGCGGTGGGACTATGGCTACACCTTC.

J is TRBJ1-2 and V is TRBV10-3; 8 bases map to TRBD1. Germline V gene lookup returns CDR1 ENHRY and CDR2 SYGVKD. Trimming removed 7 bases from V and 5 bases from J; junction bases left unmatched: 6. The CDR3 runs 13 residues. CDR3 region: CAIMDRVLYGYTF. CDR3 DNA sequence: TGTGCCATCATGGACAGGGTATTGTATGGCTACACCTTC.

The chain carries TRBV6-6 and TRBJ1-2; 7 nucleotides match TRBD1. The CDR3 covers 15 residues. V lost 5 bases, J lost 3 bases, and 9 bases stayed unmatched. Germline CDR1 is MNHNY and CDR2 is SVGAGI (reference sequence). DNA for the CDR3: TGTGCCAGCAGTCTACAGGGGAGGGTTGACTATGGCTACACCTTC. This encodes CASSLQGRVDYGYTF.

The count of this clone is one. This rearrangement joins TRBV9 to TRBJ2-3; a weak D match, TRBD2 (5 bases). The germline V and J ends were trimmed by 4 bases and 3 bases, with 18 bases remaining between them. Germline-derived CDR1 and CDR2 are SGDLS and YYNGEE. This CDR3 comprises 16 residues. The CDR3 loop is CASSPQPGVETDTQYF. DNA of the CDR3: TGTGCCAGCAGCCCCCAGCCCGGGGTCGAGACAGATACGCAGTATTTT.

There are a few counts of this clone. The chain combines TRBV18 with TRBJ1-3; no reliable D call. Germline lookup yields CDR1 KGHSH and CDR2 LQKENI. The CDR3 is 15 residues long. The V gene lost 0 bases and the J gene lost 0 bases, with 6 bases spanning the gap. The CDR3, as DNA: TGTGCCAGCTCACCACCAGGAAGCTCTGGAAACACCATATATTTT. Translating it yields CASSPPGSSGNTIYF.

The chain employs TRBV29-1 and TRBJ2-7; 10 positions agree with TRBD1. Trimming at V came to 5 bases and at J to 7 bases, leaving 5 bases not matched to a gene. Germline values: CDR1 SQVTM, CDR2 ANQGSEA. This CDR3 has 12 amino acids. CDR3 loop: CSVRQGAGEQYF. CDR3 in DNA: TGCAGCGTTAGACAGGGGGCTGGGGAGCAGTACTTC.

This clone has more than one count but fewer than ten. This chain connects TRBV6-5 to TRBJ1-1; the D is unclear. Germline CDR1 and CDR2: MNHEY and SVGAGI. The length of the CDR3 is 14 residues. The germline V and J ends were trimmed by 6 bases and 3 bases, with 14 bases remaining between them. CDR3 in amino acids: CASREPSRDTEAFF. CDR3 in DNA: TGTGCCAGCAGGGAGCCGAGTCGGGACACTGAAGCTTTCTTT.

The chain uses TRBV5-1 and TRBJ2-5; a possible D gene is TRBD1 (6 bases). V was cut by 0 bases and J by 4 bases, with 7 bases left in between. The germline V gene encodes CDR1 SGHRS and CDR2 YFSETQ. CDR3 size: 13 residues. The CDR3 sequence: CASSLVGGETQYF. The CDR3 region has the DNA TGCGCCAGCAGCTTGGTAGGGGGAGAGACCCAGTACTTC. The entire variable domain, with the rest obtained from reference TRBV5-1 and TRBJ2-5, is as follows: KAGVTQTPRYLIKTRGQQVTLSCSPISGHRSVSWYQQTPGQGLQFLFEYFSETQRNKGNFPGRFSGRQFSNSRSEMNVSTLELGDSALYLCASSLVGGETQYFGPGTRLLVL.

The V gene is TRBV30, the J gene TRBJ2-2; D is unresolved. V gave up 2 bases and J gave up 5 bases, with 6 bases separating them. Germline CDR1 and CDR2: GTSNPN and SVGIG (reference sequence). This CDR3 has 12 amino acids. This chain's CDR3 is CAWSFGTGELFF. The CDR3 nucleotides read TGTGCCTGGAGTTTTGGGACCGGGGAGCTGTTTTTT.

The chain uses TRBV29-1 and TRBJ2-3, with D perhaps assigned TRBD1 or TRBD2 (6 bases each). The CDR3 loop spans 14 amino acids. Deletions cut 6 bases from V and 0 bases from J, with 13 bases between. The germline V gene encodes CDR1 SQVTM and CDR2 ANQGSEA. The CDR3: CSVGGGLSTDTQYF. CDR3 sequence (DNA): TGCAGCGTCGGGGGCGGCTTAAGCACAGATACGCAGTATTTT.

As to this clone: One junction end does not reproduce the germline sequence, and a read error may be involved. The gene calls are TRBV7-7 and TRBJ2-2; D gene unclear. CDR3 length: 13 amino acids. Germline assignment: CDR1 SSHAT and CDR2 FNYEAQ (reference sequence). The CDR3 bases are TGTGCTAGCAGCTTCGGTAGTACCGGGGAGCTGTTTTTT. This sequence encodes CASSFGSTGELFF.

The sample holds one count of this clone. The chain uses TRBV5-1 and TRBJ1-6; TRBD1 might be the D (6 bases). Germline loops: CDR1 SGHRS, CDR2 YFSETQ. Trimming removed 4 bases from V and 5 bases from J, with 10 bases in between. The CDR3 runs 14 residues. The CDR3, as DNA: TGCGCCAGCAGCGCCCAGGGGAATAATTCACCCCTCCACTTT. Translated: CASSAQGNNSPLHF.

V is TRBV15 and J is TRBJ1-2; D gene ambiguous. Trimming pared 4 bases from V and 8 bases from J, leaving 20 bases between. Germline loops: CDR1 LNHNV, CDR2 YYDKDF (reference sequence). The CDR3 consists of 15 residues. The CDR3 loop is CATSTSRTGLWGYTF. CDR3 DNA: TGTGCCACCAGCACAAGTCGGACGGGCCTCTGGGGCTACACCTTC.

The V call is TRBV5-1, the J call TRBJ1-6; 8 positions match TRBD1. With 4 bases clipped from V and 10 bases from J, the junction kept 10 bases outside the gene matches. Germline CDR1 reads SGHRS; CDR2 reads YFSETQ. The CDR3 spans 15 residues. The DNA for the CDR3 is TGCGCCAGCAGCCAGAAAGGACAGGGAGGATCACCCCTCCACTTT. It codes for CASSQKGQGGSPLHF.

This clone was seen more than once but under ten times. This rearrangement joins TRBV29-1 to TRBJ2-3; D is unresolved. The CDR3 totals 10 residues. CDR1 and CDR2 from the germline V gene are SQVTM and ANQGSEA. V lost 3 bases and J lost 5, with 3 bases in between. The CDR3 DNA reads TGCAGCGTTGAGGAAGATACGCAGTATTTT. As protein: CSVEEDTQYF.